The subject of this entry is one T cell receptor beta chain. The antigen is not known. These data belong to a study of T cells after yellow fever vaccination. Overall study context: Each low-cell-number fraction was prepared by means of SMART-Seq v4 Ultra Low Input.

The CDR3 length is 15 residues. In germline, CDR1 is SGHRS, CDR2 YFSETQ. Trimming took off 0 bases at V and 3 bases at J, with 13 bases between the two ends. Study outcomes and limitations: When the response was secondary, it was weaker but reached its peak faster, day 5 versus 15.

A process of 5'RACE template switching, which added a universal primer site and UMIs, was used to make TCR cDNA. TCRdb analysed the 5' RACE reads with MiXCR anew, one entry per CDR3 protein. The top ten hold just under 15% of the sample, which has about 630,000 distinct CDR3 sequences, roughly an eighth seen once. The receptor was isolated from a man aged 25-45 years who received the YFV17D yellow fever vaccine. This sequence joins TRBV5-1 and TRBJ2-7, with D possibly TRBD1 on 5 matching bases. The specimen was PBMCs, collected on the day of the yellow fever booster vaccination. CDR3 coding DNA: TGCGCCAGCAGCTTGGTTGGCAGGGTGGACTACGAGCAGTACTTC. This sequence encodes CASSLVGRVDYEQYF.